This T cell receptor (beta chain) was captured by sequencing in a study of T cell responses to AZD1222 COVID-19 vaccine. A note on this clone: Its antigen is still unknown.

The repertoire was sequenced with immunoSEQ multiplex PCR; TCRdb's copy has only in-frame clones and lacks some. The sample has about 150,000 clones, 88% seen once. Findings of the study overall: At 160-218 and 743-854, vaccine-associated CD4 TCRs were dominant, and they spanned spike. Females made up more of the donors, who were largely white British, and clonal diversity may have come out too low.

Sequencing used peripheral blood, obtained on day 0 of AZD1222 vaccination. The sequence came from an adult in good health.

The CDR3 is CATSDSTTGTSGVHSYNEQFF. CDR3 bases: TGTGCCACCAGTGATTCCACTACCGGGACTAGCGGAGTCCACTCCTACAATGAGCAGTTCTTC. The rearrangement joins TRBV24-1 to TRBJ2-1, with 11 bases aligning to TRBD2. Germline V gene lookup returns CDR1 KGHDR and CDR2 SFDVKD. The CDR3 spans 21 residues. V shed 2 bases and J 0 bases; nucleotides not matched to a gene: 14.